This T cell receptor beta chain was documented in a study of breast tumors, draining lymph nodes, adjacent tissues. Details on this clonotype: With a much larger clone just one base away, this may be a read error.

Samples came from axillary lymph nodes draining the breast cancer. Via MiXCR, TCRdb re-called the multiplex PCR reads, giving one row per CDR3 protein. This repertoire shows roughly 130,000 distinct CDR3 sequences, around 20% found once; its top ten account for 3% to 4%. This sequence originates from a female donor with breast cancer. Some clones in this sample may be carry-over from other donors' samples. The sample was axillary lymph node tissue.

The chain's CDR3 is CSSRSDRERNEKLFF. In DNA, the CDR3 is TGTTCCAGCAGGTCTGACAGGGAGAGAAATGAAAAACTGTTTTTT. The genes are TRBV5-6 and TRBJ1-4; 7 positions agree with TRBD1. CDR1 and CDR2 from the germline V gene are SGHDT and YYEEEE. This CDR3 is built from 15 residues.